This entry lists 14 T cell receptor beta chains sequenced from one sample in a study of neurological immune-mediated disorders. Via MiXCR, TCRdb re-called the 5' RACE reads, giving one row per CDR3 protein. The sample lists just under 60,000 distinct CDR3 sequences, 3.5% occurring once. Sequenced sample: PBMCs. These receptors were taken from a woman in her thirties with multiple sclerosis.

This clonotype was detected many times. The chain uses TRBV7-9 and TRBJ1-2, with unresolved D. The CDR3 length is 12 residues. Trimming left V 2 bases short and J 4 bases short, with 5 bases between. Germline CDR1 is SEHNR and CDR2 is FQNEAQ (reference sequence). The CDR3 region has the DNA TGTGCCAGCAGCTTAAGTATCTATGGCTACACCTTC. Its protein product is CASSLSIYGYTF.

As concerns this clonotype: Given a much more abundant clone one base away, this may be a read error. J is TRBJ2-7 and V is TRBV20-1; 11 positions match TRBD2. The CDR3 spans 13 residues. Germline V lookup: CDR1 DFQATT, CDR2 SNEGSKA (reference sequence). V shed 5 bases and J 7 bases; nucleotides not matched to a gene: 7. CDR3 coding DNA: TGCAGTGCTGTGACTAGCGGGACGGAAGAGCAGTACTTC. Encoded protein: CSAVTSGTEEQYF.

The rearrangement joins TRBV10-3 to TRBJ2-7, with 8 bases aligning to TRBD1. The CDR3 is made up of 13 amino acids. Germline V gene lookup returns CDR1 ENHRY and CDR2 SYGVKD. V trimming: 9 bases; J trimming: 4 bases; junction bases outside the gene matches: 8. Here the CDR3 DNA reads TGTGCCATTAGGGGGACAGGTGGATACGAGCAGTACTTC. This encodes CAIRGTGGYEQYF.

Relative to its sample, this clonotype is medium-sized. The rearrangement uses TRBV4-1 and TRBJ2-3; D is possibly TRBD1 or TRBD2 (6 bases each). The germline V gene encodes CDR1 MGHRA and CDR2 YSYEKL. The CDR3 spans 16 residues. V was clipped by 0 bases and J by 3 bases, with 13 bases between them. CDR3 coding DNA: TGCGCCAGCAGCCAAGATGGAGGGACACGAACAGATACGCAGTATTTT. It is translated as CASSQDGGTRTDTQYF.

Note on this clonotype: This may come from a read error, since a much larger clone is one base off. The V call is TRBV5-1, the J call TRBJ1-1; D is uncertain. Germline CDR1 reads SGHRS; CDR2 reads YFSETQ. The CDR3 spans 15 residues. This CDR3 is CSSKAPPDKNTEAFF. DNA of the CDR3: TGCTCCAGCAAGGCCCCCCCGGATAAGAACACTGAAGCTTTCTTT.

This clonotype was counted between two and nine times. The chain couples TRBV7-9 to TRBJ2-3; D is ambiguous. CDR1 and CDR2 from the germline V gene are SEHNR and FQNEAQ (reference sequence). CDR3 length: 12 residues. V was cut by 1 base and J by 10 bases, with 9 bases left in between. CDR3 residues: CASSLVSVAQYF. The CDR3 DNA is TGTGCCAGCAGCTTAGTCTCAGTAGCGCAGTATTTT. Full variable domain (remainder filled in from reference TRBV7-9 and TRBJ2-3): DTGVSQNPRHKITKRGQNVTFRCDPISEHNRLYWYRQTLGQGPEFLTYFQNEAQLEKSRLLSDRFSAERPKGSFSTLEIQRTEQGDSAMYLCASSLVSVAQYFGPGTRLTVL.

This clonotype was observed at least ten times. J is TRBJ2-7 and V is TRBV10-3, with 7 bases matching TRBD2. J gave up 1 base and V 8 bases, and 8 bases lay outside the gene matches. The CDR3 totals 14 residues. Germline CDR1 and CDR2: ENHRY and SYGVKD. The CDR3 here is CAILGGSDSYEQYF. In DNA, the CDR3 is TGTGCCATCCTAGGCGGGAGCGATTCCTACGAGCAGTACTTC.

This clonotype was seen repeatedly, ten times or more. The V gene is TRBV20-1, the J gene TRBJ2-1; D uncertain. Trimming pared 0 bases from V and 3 bases from J, leaving 12 bases between. Germline V lookup: CDR1 DFQATT, CDR2 SNEGSKA (reference sequence). CDR3 length: 15 amino acids. CDR3 nucleotides: TGCAGTGCTAGAGACCCTTTCGGATTCTACAATGAGCAGTTCTTC. Its translation is CSARDPFGFYNEQFF.

This clonotype was counted ten times or more. The chain uses TRBV20-1 and TRBJ1-1, with TRBD1 as a possible D gene (5 bases). CDR3 length equals 16 residues. Germline V gene lookup returns CDR1 DFQATT and CDR2 SNEGSKA (reference sequence). V shed 4 bases and J shed 1 base, with 19 bases lying between them. DNA for the CDR3: TGCAGTGCTAACTTGCGGGGCCGACTCTCGAACACTGAAGCTTTCTTT. Protein sequence: CSANLRGRLSNTEAFF.

This clonotype appeared many times. The gene calls are TRBV29-1 and TRBJ2-3; D might be TRBD2 (6 bases). V was shortened by 2 bases and J by 0 bases, with 12 bases between the two germline ends. Looked up from germline, CDR1 is SQVTM and CDR2 is ANQGSEA. CDR3 length equals 15 residues. The CDR3 loop reads CSVERRDASTDTQYF. For the CDR3, the DNA is TGCAGCGTTGAAAGGCGGGATGCTAGCACAGATACGCAGTATTTT.

This clonotype was recorded a few times. A much larger clone differs by one base, so this may be a read error. This sequence joins TRBV5-1 and TRBJ2-7, with unresolved D. There are 14 residues in the CDR3. Germline values: CDR1 SGHRS, CDR2 YFSETQ. The V gene lost 4 bases and the J gene lost 2 bases, with 13 bases spanning the gap. Written as DNA, the CDR3 is TGCGCCAGCAGCCCGCCTGGAATAGCCTACGAGCAGTACTTC. It translates to CASSPPGIAYEQYF.

This clonotype was seen repeatedly, ten times or more. This chain joins TRBV20-1 and TRBJ2-7; D not certain. The CDR3 extends over 11 amino acids. Germline CDR1 is DFQATT and CDR2 is SNEGSKA (reference sequence). Trimming removed 2 bases from V and 3 bases from J, with 5 bases in between. DNA of the CDR3: TGCAGTGCTAGATCCGACTACGAGCAGTACTTC. Translating gives CSARSDYEQYF.

This clonotype came up many times. The rearrangement links TRBV25-1 to TRBJ2-5; D may be TRBD1 (5 bases). The CDR3 totals 13 residues. Germline V gene data show CDR1 as MGHDK and CDR2 as SYGVNS. Trimming cost V 6 bases and J 5 bases, with 13 bases left between them. The CDR3 is CASRPQGRETQYF. In DNA, the CDR3 is TGTGCCAGCAGGCCCCAGGGAAGGGAGACCCAGTACTTC.

This clonotype has at least ten counts. The chain employs TRBV25-1 and TRBJ2-7; 7 bases are shared with TRBD2. This CDR3 spans 14 amino acids. Unmatched junction bases numbered 6, after V lost 5 bases and J lost 2 bases. Germline assignment: CDR1 MGHDK and CDR2 SYGVNS. This CDR3 reads CASSSRDYPYEQYF. CDR3 nucleotides: TGTGCCAGCAGTAGCCGGGACTACCCCTACGAGCAGTACTTC.